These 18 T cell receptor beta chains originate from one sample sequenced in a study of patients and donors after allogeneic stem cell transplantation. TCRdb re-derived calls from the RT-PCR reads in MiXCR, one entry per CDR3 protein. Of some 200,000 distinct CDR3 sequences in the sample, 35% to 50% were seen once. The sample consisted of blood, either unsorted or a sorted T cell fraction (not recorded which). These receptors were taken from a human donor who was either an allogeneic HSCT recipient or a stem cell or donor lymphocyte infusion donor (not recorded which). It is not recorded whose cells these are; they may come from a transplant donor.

The CDR3 region has the DNA TGCAGTGCTAGAGTTCAGGAGACCCCTCCGAGTCTAGCTAACTATGGCTACACCTTC. It specifies CSARVQETPPSLANYGYTF. The gene calls are TRBV20-1 and TRBJ1-2; D gene ambiguous. With 1 base removed from V and 0 bases from J, the gap between germline ends came to 24 bases. Germline loops: CDR1 DFQATT, CDR2 SNEGSKA (reference sequence). The CDR3 length is 19 residues.

This chain's CDR3 is CASSLWTGDTEAFF. The CDR3 DNA is TGTGCCAGCAGCTTATGGACAGGGGACACTGAAGCTTTCTTT. J is TRBJ1-1 and V is TRBV7-2, with TRBD1 matching over 9 bases. The CDR3 has 14 residues. Looked up from germline, CDR1 is SGHTA and CDR2 is FQGNSA. V gave up 2 bases and J gave up 3 bases; unmatched junction bases: 1.

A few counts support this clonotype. As DNA, the CDR3 is TGTGCCAGCAGCCCAGGGACAGGGGTCAATCAGCCCCAGCATTTT. Amino acids: CASSPGTGVNQPQHF. The V call is TRBV9, the J call TRBJ1-5; 10 bases are a match to TRBD1. Germline CDR1 SGDLS, CDR2 YYNGEE. V shed 4 bases, J shed 3 bases, and the junction held 4 bases outside the gene matches. The CDR3 length is 15 residues. Looking up the rest from reference TRBV9 and TRBJ1-5 gives the full variable domain: DSGVTQTPKHLITATGQRVTLRCSPRSGDLSVYWYQQSLDQGLQFLIQYYNGEERAKGNILERFSAQQFPDLHSELNLSSLELGDSALYFCASSPGTGVNQPQHFGDGTRLSIL.

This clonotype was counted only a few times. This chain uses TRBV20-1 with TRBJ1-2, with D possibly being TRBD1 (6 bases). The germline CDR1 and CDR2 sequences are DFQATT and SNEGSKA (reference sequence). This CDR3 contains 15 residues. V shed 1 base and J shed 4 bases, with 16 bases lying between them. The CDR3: CSARGSTGSGYGYTF. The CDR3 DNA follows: TGCAGTGCTAGAGGATCCACAGGGTCGGGCTATGGCTACACCTTC.

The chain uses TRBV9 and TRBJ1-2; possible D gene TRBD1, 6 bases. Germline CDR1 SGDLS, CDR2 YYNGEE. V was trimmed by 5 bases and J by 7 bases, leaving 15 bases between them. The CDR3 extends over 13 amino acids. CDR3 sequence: CASSPSGAGGYTF. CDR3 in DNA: TGTGCCAGCAGTCCCTCGGGGGCCGGTGGCTACACCTTC.

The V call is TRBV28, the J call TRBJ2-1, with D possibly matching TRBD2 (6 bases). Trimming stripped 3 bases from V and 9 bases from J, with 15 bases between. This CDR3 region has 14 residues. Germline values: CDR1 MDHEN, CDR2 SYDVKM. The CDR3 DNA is TGTGCCAGCAGTTTTAGGGACTTGAGCCTTGAGCAGTTCTTC. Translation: CASSFRDLSLEQFF.

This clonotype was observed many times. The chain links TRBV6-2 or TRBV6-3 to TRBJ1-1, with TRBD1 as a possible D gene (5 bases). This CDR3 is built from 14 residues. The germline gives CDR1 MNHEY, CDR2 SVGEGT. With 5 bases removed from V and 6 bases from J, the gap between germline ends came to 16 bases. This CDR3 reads CASSRDYATSEAFF. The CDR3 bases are TGTGCCAGCAGTCGGGACTACGCCACCTCTGAAGCTTTCTTT.

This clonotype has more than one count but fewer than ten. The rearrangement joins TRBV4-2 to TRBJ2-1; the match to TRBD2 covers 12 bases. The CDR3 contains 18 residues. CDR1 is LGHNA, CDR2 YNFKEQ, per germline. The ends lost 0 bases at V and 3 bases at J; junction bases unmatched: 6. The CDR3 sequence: CASSQEPSGREYYNEQFF. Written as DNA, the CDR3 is TGTGCCAGCAGCCAAGAACCTAGCGGGAGGGAATACTACAATGAGCAGTTCTTC.

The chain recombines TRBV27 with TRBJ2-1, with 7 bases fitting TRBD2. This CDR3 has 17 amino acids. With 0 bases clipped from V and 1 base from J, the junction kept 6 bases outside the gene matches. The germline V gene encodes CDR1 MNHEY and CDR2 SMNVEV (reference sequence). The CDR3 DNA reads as TGTGCCAGCAGTTTATCTTCGGGAGGAGGGTCCTACAATGAGCAGTTCTTC. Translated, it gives CASSLSSGGGSYNEQFF.

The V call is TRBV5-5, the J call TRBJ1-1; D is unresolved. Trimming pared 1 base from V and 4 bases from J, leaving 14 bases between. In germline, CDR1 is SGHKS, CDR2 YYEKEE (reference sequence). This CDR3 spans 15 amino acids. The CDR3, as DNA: TGTGCCAGCAGCTTGAAGATTGTAGGGATCACTGAAGCTTTCTTT. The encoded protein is CASSLKIVGITEAFF.

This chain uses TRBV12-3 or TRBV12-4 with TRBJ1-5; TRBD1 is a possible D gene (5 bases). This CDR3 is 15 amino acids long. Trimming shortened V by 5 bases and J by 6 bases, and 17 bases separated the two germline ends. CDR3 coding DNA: TGTGCCAGCAGTCCCGACAGACTGGGAGGTCAGCCCCAGCATTTT. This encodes CASSPDRLGGQPQHF.

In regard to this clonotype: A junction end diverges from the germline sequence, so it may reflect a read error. DNA for the CDR3: TGCAGCGTGAGTCCCGACTCTAGAAACACCATATATTTT. It is translated as CSVSPDSRNTIYF. V is TRBV29-1 and J is TRBJ1-3; no reliable D call. The CDR3 covers 13 residues. The germline V gene has CDR1 SQVTM and CDR2 ANQGSEA.

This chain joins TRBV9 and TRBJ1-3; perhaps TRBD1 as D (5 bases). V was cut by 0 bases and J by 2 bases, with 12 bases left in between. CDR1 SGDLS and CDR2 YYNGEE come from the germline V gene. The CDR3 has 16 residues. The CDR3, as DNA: TGTGCCAGCAGCGTAGAGGGGACGCAGGCTGGAAACACCATATATTTT. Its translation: CASSVEGTQAGNTIYF.

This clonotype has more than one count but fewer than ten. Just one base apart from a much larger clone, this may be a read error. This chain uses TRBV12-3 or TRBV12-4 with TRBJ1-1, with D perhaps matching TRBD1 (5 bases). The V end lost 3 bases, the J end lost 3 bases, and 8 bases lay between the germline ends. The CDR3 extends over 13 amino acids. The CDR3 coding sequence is TGTGCCAGCAGTTTTCAGGGCGACACTGAAGCTTTCTTT. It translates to CASSFQGDTEAFF.

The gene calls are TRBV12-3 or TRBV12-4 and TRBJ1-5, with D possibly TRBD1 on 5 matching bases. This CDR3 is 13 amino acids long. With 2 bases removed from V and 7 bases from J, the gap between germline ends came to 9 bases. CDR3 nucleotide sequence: TGTGCCAGCAGTTTATGGAGGGACCAGCCCCAGCATTTT. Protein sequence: CASSLWRDQPQHF.

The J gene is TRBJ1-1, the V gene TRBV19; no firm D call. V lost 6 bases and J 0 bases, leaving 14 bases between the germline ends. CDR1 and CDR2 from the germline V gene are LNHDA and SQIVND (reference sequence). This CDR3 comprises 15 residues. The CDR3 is CASRTLETMNTEAFF. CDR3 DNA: TGTGCCAGTAGGACTCTGGAGACAATGAACACTGAAGCTTTCTTT.

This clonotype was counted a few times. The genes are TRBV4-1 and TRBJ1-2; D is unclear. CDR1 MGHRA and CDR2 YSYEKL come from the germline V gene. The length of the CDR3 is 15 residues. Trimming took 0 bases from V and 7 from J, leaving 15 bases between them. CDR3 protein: CASSQDEGPPIGYTF. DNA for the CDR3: TGCGCCAGCAGCCAAGACGAAGGGCCACCTATTGGCTACACCTTC.

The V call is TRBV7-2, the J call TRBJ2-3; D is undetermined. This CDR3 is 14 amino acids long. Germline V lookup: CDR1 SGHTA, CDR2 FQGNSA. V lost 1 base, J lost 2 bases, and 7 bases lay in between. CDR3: CASSLEGHTDTQYF. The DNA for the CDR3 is TGTGCCAGCAGCTTAGAGGGCCACACAGATACGCAGTATTTT.